Below are 4 T cell receptor beta chains sequenced from a single sample in a study of T cell clonotyping in hematopoietic cell transplantation. The protocol was immunoSEQ multiplex PCR, while the TCRdb copy is restricted to in-frame clones and leaves out a portion. The sample includes roughly 4,000 clones, 85% to 95% seen only once; the top ten take 0.92%. The sample consisted of PBMCs, taken 30 days after allogeneic stem cell transplant. These receptors all stem from a male patient aged 45-59 years who had an allogeneic stem cell transplant from a related donor, so the T cells may come from the graft donor. Some clones in this sample may be carry-over from other donors' samples.

This sequence joins TRBV7-2 and TRBJ2-1, with D perhaps being TRBD1 or TRBD2 (5 bases each). V dropped 0 bases and J dropped 4 bases, with 13 bases sitting between them. CDR1 is SGHTA, CDR2 FQGNSA, per germline. CDR3 size: 16 residues. Here the CDR3 reads CASSLAVGTGYNEQFF. The DNA of the CDR3 is TGTGCCAGCAGCTTAGCGGTGGGGACGGGTTACAATGAGCAGTTCTTC.

The gene calls are TRBV14 and TRBJ2-1; 12 positions match TRBD2. This CDR3 spans 18 amino acids. The germline V gene has CDR1 SGHDN and CDR2 FVKESK. With 1 base clipped from V and 8 bases from J, the junction kept 12 bases outside the gene matches. CDR3 sequence: CASSQVRLAGGRRDEQFF. CDR3 DNA: TGTGCCAGCAGCCAAGTAAGGCTAGCGGGAGGGCGGAGGGATGAGCAGTTCTTC.

The J gene is TRBJ1-6, the V gene TRBV9; tentative D call: TRBD1 (5 bases). Trimming took 3 bases from V and 9 from J, leaving 13 bases between them. Germline V gene lookup returns CDR1 SGDLS and CDR2 YYNGEE. CDR3 length: 14 residues. CDR3 sequence reads: CASSDGQSLSPLHF. The CDR3 DNA follows: TGTGCCAGCAGCGACGGACAATCCCTTTCACCCCTCCACTTT.

This chain's CDR3 is CASSARPGGQFF. CDR3 DNA: TGTGCCAGCAGTGCAAGACCCGGGGGGCAGTTCTTC. This chain joins TRBV6-1 and TRBJ2-1; D is perhaps TRBD2 (6 bases). CDR3 size: 12 residues. Germline CDR1 reads MNHNS; CDR2 reads SASEGT. V lost 4 bases and J 12 bases, leaving 13 bases between the germline ends.